One sample yielded the 10 T cell receptor beta chains listed below, sequenced in a study of blood T cell repertoires in COVID-19. TCRdb's table, derived via immunoSEQ multiplex PCR, lists solely in-frame clones and lacks some. The table shows roughly 290,000 clones, with 80% to 85% occurring only once. Sequencing was performed on peripheral blood. The receptors here all came from a person aged 65-85 years with COVID-19, enrolled during active disease.

The CDR3 DNA reads as TGTGCCAGCAGTGGACATTTCCGAAACACTGAAGCTTTCTTT. As protein: CASSGHFRNTEAFF. This chain uses TRBV2 with TRBJ1-1; D is undetermined. V was trimmed by 4 bases and J by 2 bases, leaving 11 bases between them. Germline V gene data show CDR1 as SNHLY and CDR2 as FYNNEI. The CDR3 loop spans 14 amino acids. The whole variable domain, remainder taken from reference TRBV2 and TRBJ1-1, is EPEVTQTPSHQVTQMGQEVILRCVPISNHLYFYWYRQILGQKVEFLVSFYNNEISEKSEIFDDQFSVERPDGSNFTLKIRSTKLEDSAMYFCASSGHFRNTEAFFGQGTRLTVV.

The chain recombines TRBV27 with TRBJ1-2, with TRBD1 matching 9 bases. J was trimmed by 8 bases and V by 5 bases; bases with no gene match: 12. Per germline, CDR1 MNHEY and CDR2 SMNVEV (reference sequence). The CDR3 loop spans 15 amino acids. The CDR3 DNA reads TGTGCCAGCAGTGGAACGCCGGGACAGGGAGGGGGCTACACCTTC. It yields the protein CASSGTPGQGGGYTF.

The chain combines TRBV7-9 with TRBJ1-2; a weak D match, TRBD1 (5 bases). From germline, CDR1 is SEHNR and CDR2 FQNEAQ (reference sequence). Trimming shortened V by 5 bases and J by 6 bases, and 19 bases separated the two germline ends. This CDR3 region has 15 residues. CDR3 residues: CASSAAQGFSHGYTF. CDR3 DNA sequence: TGTGCCAGCAGCGCTGCCCAGGGCTTCTCGCATGGCTACACCTTC.

CDR3 residues: CASSRGGFDEKLFF. The CDR3 coding sequence is TGCGCCAGCAGTCGAGGGGGCTTTGATGAAAAACTGTTTTTT. The chain is built from TRBV4-1 and TRBJ1-4; 7 bases line up with TRBD1. The CDR3 runs 14 residues. J lost 6 bases, V lost 6 bases, and 7 bases had no gene match. Germline V gene lookup returns CDR1 MGHRA and CDR2 YSYEKL.

The chain combines TRBV18 with TRBJ2-5; TRBD2 is a possible D gene (5 bases). Germline lookup yields CDR1 KGHSH and CDR2 LQKENI. The V and J ends lost 4 bases and 1 base respectively, with 13 bases between them. This CDR3 comprises 15 residues. The CDR3: CASSLRRAAQETQYF. Here the CDR3 DNA reads TGTGCCAGCTCACTCAGGCGGGCGGCCCAAGAGACCCAGTACTTC. Full variable domain (missing parts from reference TRBV18 and TRBJ2-5): NAGVMQNPRHLVRRRGQEARLRCSPMKGHSHVYWYRQLPEEGLKFMVYLQKENIIDESGMPKERFSAEFPKEGPSILRIQQVVRGDSAAYFCASSLRRAAQETQYFGPGTRLLVL.

This clone turned up a few times. This rearrangement joins TRBV7-9 to TRBJ1-2, with TRBD1 matching 8 bases. Trimming at V came to 5 bases and at J to 4 bases, leaving 3 bases not matched to a gene. The CDR3 runs to 13 residues. Germline values: CDR1 SEHNR, CDR2 FQNEAQ (reference sequence). The CDR3 sequence is CASSPDRVYGYTF. CDR3 coding DNA: TGTGCCAGCAGCCCGGACAGGGTCTATGGCTACACCTTC.

A single count supports this clone. The chain carries TRBV7-2 and TRBJ1-1; 8 bases agree with TRBD1. This CDR3 is built from 14 residues. Per germline, CDR1 SGHTA and CDR2 FQGNSA. V lost 6 bases, J lost 5 bases, and 8 bases stayed unmatched. CDR3 DNA: TGTGCCAGCAGGGTGACAGGGGCCCTAACTGAAGCTTTCTTT. This codes for CASRVTGALTEAFF.

The chain is built from TRBV9 and TRBJ2-2, with D perhaps TRBD1 (5 bases). V was shortened by 0 bases and J by 6 bases, with 9 bases between the two germline ends. This CDR3 is 14 amino acids long. The germline gives CDR1 SGDLS, CDR2 YYNGEE. Here the CDR3 reads CASSVALGAGELFF. As DNA, the CDR3 is TGTGCCAGCAGCGTAGCTTTAGGGGCCGGGGAGCTGTTTTTT.

V and J are TRBV30 and TRBJ2-7; 8 positions agree with TRBD2. Germline values: CDR1 GTSNPN, CDR2 SVGIG (reference sequence). The CDR3 has 13 amino acids. Germline trimming cut 2 bases from V and 6 bases from J; bases unmatched to any gene: 6. In nucleotides, the CDR3 is TGTGCCTGGAGTTGGAGCGGGGGCCCCGAGCAGTACTTC. Encoded protein: CAWSWSGGPEQYF.

The gene calls are TRBV19 and TRBJ2-1, with 7 bases identical to TRBD2. The germline gives CDR1 LNHDA, CDR2 SQIVND (reference sequence). The CDR3 sequence is 17 residues long. V trimming: 3 bases; J trimming: 5 bases; junction bases outside the gene matches: 13. CDR3 nucleotides: TGTGCCAGTAGTATCTCAGCGGGGAGCGCTTATAACAATGAGCAGTTCTTC. It translates to CASSISAGSAYNNEQFF.